The next 9 T cell receptor beta chains were all read from a single sample in a study of PD-1 blockade in classical Hodgkin lymphoma. TCRdb's table, derived via immunoSEQ multiplex PCR, lists solely in-frame clones and lacks some. Of 10,000 to 15,000 clones in the sample, roughly 80% were seen once. Time point noted: cycle 4 day 1 (C4D1), after 6 weeks of nivolumab. Brentuximab vedotin exposure varied among the patients, all of whom had relapsed after autologous stem cell transplantation. CD4+ T cells were purified from thawed PBMCs by magnetic negative selection. Sequences were derived from CD4+ T cells from blood, sampled before the fourth cycle of nivolumab. The receptor source for this set is a human donor with classical Hodgkin lymphoma.

This chain connects TRBV28 to TRBJ1-5, with D maybe TRBD1 (5 bases). The CDR3 is made up of 14 amino acids. Germline V lookup: CDR1 MDHEN, CDR2 SYDVKM. The ends were cut back, 5 bases at V and 5 bases at J, with 13 bases in the middle. For the CDR3, the DNA is TGTGCCAGCAGTCCCCCAGGGACCGATCAGCCCCAGCATTTT. Its translation: CASSPPGTDQPQHF.

In its sample, this clone was seen once. This chain connects TRBV5-1 to TRBJ2-5; D not certain. Trimming removed 3 bases at V and 2 bases at J, with 11 bases between. CDR1 and CDR2 (germline): SGHRS, YFSETQ. CDR3 size: 14 residues. CDR3 nucleotides: TGCGCCAGCAGCTCGGCCTCTCCGCAAGAGACCCAGTACTTC. The encoded protein is CASSSASPQETQYF.

The V call is TRBV6-5, the J call TRBJ1-1; tentative D call: TRBD1 (5 bases). The germline V gene encodes CDR1 MNHEY and CDR2 SVGAGI. V was clipped by 7 bases and J by 2 bases, with 11 bases between them. The CDR3 sequence is 13 residues long. The CDR3 region has the DNA TGTGCCAGCACCCGACAGCTAAACACTGAAGCTTTCTTT. Encoded protein: CASTRQLNTEAFF.

The chain has TRBV9 and TRBJ1-4; 10 positions match TRBD1. Trimming cost V 4 bases and J 5 bases; bases outside gene matches: 5. Germline CDR1 reads SGDLS; CDR2 reads YYNGEE. This CDR3 has 15 amino acids. CDR3 residues: CASSPWDRGNEKLFF. The DNA for the CDR3 is TGTGCCAGCAGCCCCTGGGACAGGGGAAATGAAAAACTGTTTTTT.

This chain links TRBV10-3 with TRBJ2-1, with D possibly matching TRBD2 (5 bases). Trimming stripped 0 bases from V and 6 bases from J, with 9 bases between. The germline V gene encodes CDR1 ENHRY and CDR2 SYGVKD. This CDR3 region has 14 residues. CDR3 bases: TGTGCCATCAGTGAGTCCACTAGGTTCAATGAGCAGTTCTTC. The encoded protein is CAISESTRFNEQFF.

On this clone itself: At one of its ends the junction is not consistent with the germline gene, which may arise from a read error. The chain employs TRBV9 and TRBJ2-6, with 9 bases lining up with TRBD1. The CDR3 contains 15 residues. Germline CDR1 SGDLS, CDR2 YYNGEE. As DNA, the CDR3 is TGTGCCAGCACGGTGGGGGACAGGGAGGCCAATGTCCTGACTTTC. Its translation: CASTVGDREANVLTF.

The chain joins TRBV7-9 to TRBJ2-5, with a tentative D call TRBD2 (6 bases). V lost 3 bases and J 2 bases, leaving 16 bases between the germline ends. CDR3 size: 16 residues. Germline V gene data show CDR1 as SEHNR and CDR2 as FQNEAQ (reference sequence). In DNA form, the CDR3 reads TGTGCCAGCAGCTTTGGGGACTGGTACGGACAAGAGACCCAGTACTTC. Its translation: CASSFGDWYGQETQYF.

The V and J genes are TRBV25-1 and TRBJ2-7; TRBD1 matches at 7 bases. The length of the CDR3 is 16 residues. The ends lost 0 bases at V and 2 bases at J; junction bases unmatched: 7. Per the germline V gene, CDR1 is MGHDK and CDR2 is SYGVNS. The CDR3 region has the DNA TGTGCCAGCAGTGAATATCAGGGGACAGTTCCCTACGAGCAGTACTTC. It encodes CASSEYQGTVPYEQYF.

This clone occurred a few times. This chain uses TRBV29-1 with TRBJ1-1; D remains ambiguous. Germline V gives CDR1 SQVTM, CDR2 ANQGSEA. V lost 3 bases, J lost 0 bases, and 8 bases lay in between. This CDR3 is 13 amino acids long. CDR3 residues: CSVDEDMNTEAFF. The CDR3 nucleotides read TGCAGCGTTGACGAAGATATGAACACTGAAGCTTTCTTT. The full variable domain, with the rest looked up from reference TRBV29-1 and TRBJ1-1, is SAVISQKPSRDICQRGTSLTIQCQVDSQVTMMFWYRQQPGQSLTLIATANQGSEATYESGFVIDKFPISRPNLTFSTLTVSNMSPEDSSIYLCSVDEDMNTEAFFGQGTRLTVV.